A single sample is the source of the 16 T cell receptor beta chains below, sequenced in a study of cytomegalovirus exposure and HLA in healthy donors. The study ran its PCR with 60 Vbeta and 13 Jbeta primers. Clones were read by immunoSEQ multiplex PCR, and TCRdb kept only the in-frame ones, dropping some. The table has approximately 77,000 clones, about 70% seen once. Specimen: PBMCs. The receptors derive from a male donor in good health and CMV-seropositive.

This clone turned up a few times. V usage is TRBV4-2 and J usage is TRBJ2-7; D might be TRBD1 (5 bases). Germline assignment: CDR1 LGHNA and CDR2 YNFKEQ. The CDR3 length is 16 residues. Trimming took 0 bases from V and 1 from J, leaving 13 bases between them. For the CDR3, the DNA is TGTGCCAGCAGCCAAGATCCAGGGATGGTATCCTACGAGCAGTACTTC. Translation gives CASSQDPGMVSYEQYF.

The chain has TRBV21-1 and TRBJ2-2; no check of the table's D call, TRBD1, against the DNA was made. TRBV21-1 is annotated as a pseudogene. CDR3 size: 18 residues. Here the CDR3 reads CASMQGTETKANTGELFF. Written as DNA, the CDR3 is TGTGCCAGCATGCAAGGGACAGAAACAAAAGCGAACACCGGGGAGCTGTTTTTT.

The chain couples TRBV27 to TRBJ2-5; TRBD2 might be the D (5 bases). The J call may be faulty, since TRBJ2-7 better matches the DNA end. The CDR3 sequence is 14 residues long. Germline CDR1 reads MNHEY; CDR2 reads SMNVEV (reference sequence). The chain's CDR3 is CASSLKGRAYEQYF. The CDR3 bases are TGTGCCAGCAGTTTAAAAGGGAGAGCCTACGAGCAGTACTTC.

The rearrangement joins TRBV27 to TRBJ2-7, with D possibly matching TRBD1 (6 bases). Germline CDR1 reads MNHEY; CDR2 reads SMNVEV (reference sequence). The CDR3 contains 12 residues. V was clipped by 5 bases and J by 4 bases, with 9 bases between them. This chain's CDR3 is CASSQQGYEQYF. The DNA for the CDR3 is TGTGCCAGCAGTCAACAGGGTTACGAGCAGTACTTC.

V is TRBV15 and J is TRBJ1-3; the match to TRBD1 covers 7 bases. CDR1 is LNHNV and CDR2 is YYDKDF in the germline V gene (reference sequence). Germline trimming cut 3 bases from V and 0 bases from J; bases unmatched to any gene: 5. The CDR3 is 16 residues long. The CDR3 reads CATSSDREISGNTIYF. The CDR3 DNA is TGTGCCACCAGCAGCGACAGGGAAATCTCTGGAAACACCATATATTTT.

This clone has only one observation. The genes are TRBV6-5 and TRBJ1-5, with D maybe TRBD1 (6 bases). The CDR3 runs to 12 residues. The germline V gene encodes CDR1 MNHEY and CDR2 SVGAGI. Trimming took 7 bases from V and 3 from J, leaving 7 bases between them. CDR3 nucleotides: TGTGCCAGCAACAGGGTCAATCAGCCCCAGCATTTT. Translation: CASNRVNQPQHF.

The chain uses TRBV6-5 and TRBJ2-7, with D possibly TRBD1 on 6 matching bases. Trimming removed 2 bases at V and 6 bases at J, with 8 bases between. This CDR3 has 12 residues. Germline CDR1 reads MNHEY; CDR2 reads SVGAGI. CDR3 sequence: CASSYRGTEQYF. Here the CDR3 DNA reads TGTGCCAGCAGTTACAGGGGGACCGAGCAGTACTTC.

This chain joins TRBV7-2 and TRBJ2-2, with a weak D call TRBD2 (6 bases). The CDR3 consists of 15 residues. CDR1 and CDR2 (germline): SGHTA, FQGNSA. The V end lost 1 base, the J end lost 3 bases, and 9 bases lay between the germline ends. The CDR3 nucleotides are TGTGCCAGCAGCTTAGTTGGAGGGGACACCGGGGAGCTGTTTTTT. Amino acid sequence: CASSLVGGDTGELFF. Full variable domain (missing parts from reference TRBV7-2 and TRBJ2-2): GAGVSQSPSNKVTEKGKDVELRCDPISGHTALYWYRQSLGQGLEFLIYFQGNSAPDKSGLPSDRFSAERTGGSVSTLTIQRTQQEDSAVYLCASSLVGGDTGELFFGEGSRLTVL.

The V gene is TRBV23-1, the J gene TRBJ1-5; D remains unclear. TRBV23-1 is sorted into the ORF group, with uncertain function. Deletions cut 1 base from V and 7 bases from J, with 11 bases between. This CDR3 has 14 amino acids. CDR3 sequence: CASSQFPRRQPQHF. CDR3 nucleotides: TGCGCCAGCAGTCAATTTCCCCGCCGGCAGCCCCAGCATTTT.

There are a few counts of this clone. The CDR3, as DNA: TGTGCCAGCAGCTTGGTTGCGGGGGGGCCTTACAATGAGCAGTTCTTC. Its protein is CASSLVAGGPYNEQFF. The V call is TRBV5-6, the J call TRBJ2-1; TRBD2 agrees at 9 bases. Germline V gene sequence: CDR1 SGHDT, CDR2 YYEEEE. The trim removed 0 bases at V and 4 bases at J, leaving 5 bases unmatched. The CDR3 spans 16 residues.

This clone was observed a handful of times. This chain links TRBV5-5 with TRBJ2-3; TRBD2 matches at 9 bases. This CDR3 comprises 15 residues. Trimming removed 2 bases from V and 5 bases from J; junction bases left unmatched: 6. The germline V gene encodes CDR1 SGHKS and CDR2 YYEKEE (reference sequence). Here the CDR3 reads CASSLQREVVDTQYF. In DNA, the CDR3 is TGTGCCAGCAGCTTACAGCGGGAGGTGGTAGATACGCAGTATTTT.

V is TRBV25-1 and J is TRBJ2-1; TRBD2 aligns across 7 bases. The CDR3 contains 12 residues. The V and J ends lost 8 bases and 5 bases, in that order; junction bases with no gene match: 3. Germline V gene sequence: CDR1 MGHDK, CDR2 SYGVNS. CDR3 nucleotides: TGTGCCAGCGCGGGAGTCAACAATGAGCAGTTCTTC. Amino acids: CASAGVNNEQFF. Together with reference TRBV25-1 and TRBJ2-1, the CDR3 gives the full variable domain: EADIYQTPRYLVIGTGKKITLECSQTMGHDKMYWYQQDPGMELHLIHYSYGVNSTEKGDLSSESTVSRIRTEHFPLTLESARPSHTSQYLCASAGVNNEQFFGPGTRLTVL.

V and J are TRBV6-6 and TRBJ2-5, with D possibly matching TRBD2 (6 bases). This CDR3 spans 15 amino acids. V was trimmed by 2 bases and J by 5 bases, leaving 15 bases between them. Germline values: CDR1 MNHNY, CDR2 SVGAGI (reference sequence). The CDR3 loop is CASSYEPGLRETQYF. Here the CDR3 DNA reads TGTGCCAGCAGTTACGAACCGGGACTGAGGGAGACCCAGTACTTC.

The chain employs TRBV7-9 and TRBJ2-7; D may be TRBD2 (5 bases). Trimming cost V 1 base and J 2 bases, with 9 bases left between them. The germline V gene has CDR1 SEHNR and CDR2 FQNEAQ (reference sequence). This CDR3 comprises 14 residues. CDR3 region: CASSLVAEAYEQYF. DNA of the CDR3: TGTGCCAGCAGCTTAGTGGCGGAGGCCTACGAGCAGTACTTC.

The CDR3 region is CASTETGTPMTETQYF. For the CDR3, the DNA is TGTGCCAGCACGGAAACCGGGACACCAATGACGGAGACCCAGTACTTC. The rearrangement links TRBV5-6 to TRBJ2-5, with D possibly TRBD1 on 6 matching bases. Germline CDR1 and CDR2: SGHDT and YYEEEE. Trimming stripped 6 bases from V and 5 bases from J, with 23 bases between. The CDR3 length is 16 residues.

The J gene is TRBJ2-1, the V gene TRBV7-3, with a tentative D call TRBD2 (6 bases). The CDR3 consists of 16 residues. V lost 5 bases to trimming and J lost 7 bases, with 21 bases between them. CDR1 is SGHTA, CDR2 FQGTGA, per germline. CDR3 region: CASSAKAGKGGNEQFF. In nucleotides, the CDR3 is TGTGCCAGCAGCGCCAAGGCGGGGAAAGGAGGTAATGAGCAGTTCTTC.